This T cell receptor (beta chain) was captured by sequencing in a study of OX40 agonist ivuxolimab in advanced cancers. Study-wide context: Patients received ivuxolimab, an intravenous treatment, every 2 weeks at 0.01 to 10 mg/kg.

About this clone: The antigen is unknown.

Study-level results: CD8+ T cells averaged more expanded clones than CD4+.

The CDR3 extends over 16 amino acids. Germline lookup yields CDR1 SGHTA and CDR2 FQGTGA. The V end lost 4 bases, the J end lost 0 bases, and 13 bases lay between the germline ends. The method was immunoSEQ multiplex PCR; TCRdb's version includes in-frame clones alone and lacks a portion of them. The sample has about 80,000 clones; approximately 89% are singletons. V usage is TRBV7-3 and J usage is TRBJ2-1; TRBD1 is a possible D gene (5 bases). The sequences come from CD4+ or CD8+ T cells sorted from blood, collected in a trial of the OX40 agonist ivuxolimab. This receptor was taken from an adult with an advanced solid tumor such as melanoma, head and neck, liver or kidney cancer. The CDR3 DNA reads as TGTGCCAGCAGCTCCAGGGTCCATTCCTCCTACAATGAGCAGTTCTTC. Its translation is CASSSRVHSSYNEQFF.